Below, one T cell receptor beta chain is given with its context. Its specific antigen is unknown. Base qualities were left out, and no much larger clone turns up one base away. Donors were healthy HIV-negative adults with no recently reported acute infections or vaccinations. All donors were Caucasian adults living in Nashville, Tennessee, USA. CD8 memory samples were composed of magnetically selected CD45RO+ cells combined with CCR7-negative CD45RA+ effector memory (TemRA) cells. After blood collection by leukapheresis, PBMCs were isolated using Ficoll-Histopaque density gradient centrifugation and then cryopreserved in the vapor phase of liquid nitrogen. Purity and quantity of every magnetically sorted T cell population were checked by analytical flow cytometry. Genomic DNA was isolated from each sorted fraction and quantified by UV absorbance on a Nanodrop 2000c. V and J lose 0 bases and 0 bases, and a span of 19 bases separates them. The germline V gene gives CDR1 as SGDLS and CDR2 as YYNGEE. Its CDR3 holds 19 amino acids, cysteine through phenylalanine. The only DNA kept is the CDR3, 57 bases in frame from the first base.

This record belongs to a study of shared clonotypes between healthy human individuals (TCRdb year 2020). Background on the whole study: Three men and a couple of women, aged 18 to 49 years, made up the cohort. Per donor, three plates each were used for CD4 naive and CD4 memory, two for CD8 naive, and one for CD8 memory. Blood TCR repertoires of about 5 healthy adults were deeply sequenced to estimate repertoire size and the extent of clonotype sharing between individuals. Different laboratories and diverse techniques were used to prepare libraries and sequence TCR repertoires, to increase sequencing depth and limit assay-specific biases. Each donor's leukapheresis produced roughly between roughly 0.85 and 9.5 billion PBMCs.

Using the deep immunoSEQ assay, multiplex PCR amplified TCR CDR3 regions from genomic DNA. For each cell subset, the extracted genomic DNA was distributed evenly across all wells of several immunoSEQ 96-well plates, and each plate served as one replicate. For sorted subsets, approximately 0.2 ug of genomic DNA, equivalent to some 33,000 T cell genomes, went into each replicate PCR. Purified libraries were quantified with a Qubit 3.0 fluorometer, sized on a Bioanalyzer 2100, and re-quantified with the KAPA Library Quantification kit. A separate single-read 150-cycle Illumina NextSeq 550 flow cell was used to sequence each immunoSEQ 96-well plate. In the original analysis: The immunoSEQ output contained only junctional sequences without quality scores, so filtering could not match that applied to full-length reads. To assign V/J genes and CDR3, sequences were annotated using PyIR, a Python wrapper for IgBLAST v1.9, with IMGT germline references. Reads with weak V/J assignments (E-value above 1e-6), missing CDR3, stop codons, out-of-frame junctions, or ambiguous translated residues were removed. A V3J clonotype was defined by an identical inferred V gene, J gene, and CDR3 amino acid sequence. Percentage overlap between repertoires was computed as shared unique clonotypes divided by the size of the smaller repertoire. Richness of each repertoire was evaluated using RTK rarefaction, the Chao1 estimator, and Recon v2.1 estimates of unobserved clonotypes. Generation probabilities were computed with OLGA for all TCRbeta clonotypes obtained by the gDNA method from a handful of donors. In TCRdb, the immuneACCESS table is reduced to in-frame sequences with V and J assigned. These tables do not hold every clone; where another copy was compared, an unresolved V gene accounts for under half, and the others remain unexplained. That table furnishes V, J and clone size, whereas the DNA furnished D and trimming. This sample holds 650,000 to 700,000 clones; about nine tenths were observed only once. The ten largest clones add up to about a third of the sample.

Broad study findings and their caveats: Because the study included only a small number of donors, the genetic and exposure-history diversity represented was limited. Compared with non-shared clonotypes, the clonotypes found in all four sorted-subset donors had higher generation probabilities. Only blood was sampled, and tissue TCR repertoires likely differ from those in blood. When a handful of donors were compared, the shared fraction of clonotypes was around 5% for naive CD4, roughly 3.3% for naive CD8, about 2.5% for memory CD4, and less than 0.5% for memory CD8. Naive subsets generally had larger estimated clonotype richness than memory subsets. Rarefaction of sorted-subset datasets indicated incomplete sequencing despite the large sequencing depth. Pairwise subsampling indicated that sequencing depth was expected to affect the degree of clonotype sharing among donors.

This sequence was found in a man younger than 35 in good health. Some clones in this sample may be carry-over from other donors' samples. The rearranged chain carries TRBV9 and TRBJ2-1, with the D gene uncertain. Sequenced input: memory CD8+ T cells from PBMCs. Explained via the paper, the cell subset or site label denotes: CD45RO+ cells pooled with CCR7-negative TemRA cells. Here the CDR3 is given as CASSVVPNPSSSSYNEQFF. The sequence in DNA is TGTGCCAGCAGCGTAGTCCCCAACCCCAGTTCGAGCTCCTACAATGAGCAGTTCTTC.